This is a list of T cell receptor beta chains from one sample in a study of tissue T cells after allogeneic stem cell transplantation. The protocol was immunoSEQ multiplex PCR, while the TCRdb copy is restricted to in-frame clones and leaves out a portion. The sample yields roughly 30,000 clones, around 86% seen once. The sample here was blood, taken before transplantation. Receptors were obtained from a woman aged 18-55 years who later had graft-versus-host disease after an allogeneic stem cell transplant. The CDR3 runs from the conserved cysteine through the conserved F or W. The order of the fields is J gene, D gene, V gene, clone size, CDR3 protein, CDR3 DNA. A D gene is named only where the DNA matches it firmly. Rows give clone size only sometimes, using once, few, many, or a class for an expanded clone.

J: TRBJ2-6; D: .; V: TRBV18; size: .; CDR3: CASSQGQPGANVLTF; DNA: TGTGCCAGCTCACAAGGACAGCCTGGGGCCAACGTCCTGACTTTC
J: TRBJ2-2; D: .; V: TRBV24-1; size: .; CDR3: CATSDGFQGHTGELFF; DNA: TGTGCCACCAGTGATGGATTTCAGGGACACACCGGGGAGCTGTTTTTT
J: TRBJ2-1; D: .; V: TRBV7-2; size: .; CDR3: CASSIQALSYNEQFF; DNA: TGTGCCAGCAGCATACAGGCGTTATCCTACAATGAGCAGTTCTTC
J: TRBJ1-2; D: TRBD1; V: TRBV5-1; size: .; CDR3: CASSLAEGQGAFGYTF; DNA: TGCGCCAGCAGCTTGGCCGAAGGACAGGGGGCGTTTGGCTACACCTTC
J: TRBJ2-7; D: TRBD1; V: TRBV7-9; size: once; CDR3: CASSLEQGAYEQYF; DNA: TGTGCCAGCAGCTTAGAACAGGGGGCCTACGAGCAGTACTTC
J: TRBJ2-1; D: TRBD2; V: TRBV25-1; size: .; CDR3: CASLFIRGEDYNEQFF; DNA: TGTGCCAGCCTCTTTATCCGGGGGGAAGACTACAATGAGCAGTTCTTC
J: TRBJ2-5; D: TRBD2; V: TRBV6-4; size: few; CDR3: CASSEGASGAETQYF; DNA: TGTGCCAGCAGTGAGGGGGCTAGCGGGGCAGAGACCCAGTACTTC
J: TRBJ1-2; D: .; V: TRBV28; size: .; CDR3: CASSLMRYGYTF; DNA: TGTGCCAGCAGCTTGATGCGCTATGGCTACACCTTC
J: TRBJ1-1; D: .; V: TRBV19; size: .; CDR3: CASSIGVRIRNTEAFF; DNA: TGTGCCAGTAGTATAGGCGTGAGGATTAGGAACACTGAAGCTTTCTTT
J: TRBJ2-7; D: TRBD1; V: TRBV28; size: .; CDR3: CASSLYGTGSGNEQYF; DNA: TGTGCCAGCAGTTTATATGGGACAGGCTCCGGGAACGAGCAGTACTTC
J: TRBJ2-1; D: .; V: TRBV30; size: .; CDR3: CACSNPIVNEQFF; DNA: TGTGCCTGTTCGAATCCTATCGTCAATGAGCAGTTCTTC
J: TRBJ1-1; D: TRBD1; V: TRBV4-2; size: .; CDR3: CASSQDRGPTEAFF; DNA: TGTGCCAGCAGCCAAGACAGGGGGCCGACTGAAGCTTTCTTT
J: TRBJ1-6; D: TRBD1; V: TRBV4-1; size: .; CDR3: CASSPGTVSYNSPLHF; DNA: TGCGCCAGCAGCCCCGGGACAGTCTCCTATAATTCACCCCTCCACTTT
J: TRBJ2-7; D: .; V: TRBV11-2; size: .; CDR3: CASSFRGSYEQYF; DNA: TGTGCCAGCAGCTTCCGGGGCTCCTACGAGCAGTACTTC
J: TRBJ1-1; D: .; V: TRBV12-3/TRBV12-4; size: .; CDR3: CASSRDRAFF; DNA: TGTGCCAGCAGCAGGGATAGAGCTTTCTTT
J: TRBJ2-7; D: TRBD2; V: TRBV5-1; size: .; CDR3: CASSGAGTSVSEQYF; DNA: TGCGCCAGCAGCGGGGCCGGGACTAGCGTATCCGAGCAGTACTTC
J: TRBJ2-1; D: .; V: TRBV19; size: .; CDR3: CASTPGPSYNEQFF; DNA: TGTGCCAGTACTCCGGGCCCTAGCTACAATGAGCAGTTCTTC
J: TRBJ1-5; D: .; V: TRBV4-1; size: .; CDR3: CASSQEARDQPQHF; DNA: TGCGCCAGCAGCCAAGAAGCGAGGGATCAGCCCCAGCATTTT
J: TRBJ2-2; D: .; V: TRBV7-3; size: .; CDR3: CASSPPGTGELFF; DNA: TGTGCCAGCAGCCCCCCGGGGACCGGGGAGCTGTTTTTT
J: TRBJ1-1; D: .; V: TRBV7-9; size: once; CDR3: CASSLALYMNTEAFF; DNA: TGTGCCAGCAGCTTAGCTCTGTACATGAACACTGAAGCTTTCTTT
J: TRBJ1-3; D: TRBD1; V: TRBV5-1; size: .; CDR3: CASSWGGQISGNTIYF; DNA: TGCGCCAGCAGCTGGGGGGGACAGATCTCTGGAAACACCATATATTTT
J: TRBJ2-1; D: .; V: TRBV6-5; size: .; CDR3: CASSYSGASSYNEQFF; DNA: TGTGCCAGCAGTTACTCTGGGGCCAGCTCCTACAATGAGCAGTTCTTC
J: TRBJ2-1; D: TRBD2; V: TRBV6-4; size: few; CDR3: CASSMTSGGYNEQFF; DNA: TGTGCCAGCAGTATGACTAGCGGGGGATACAATGAGCAGTTCTTC
J: TRBJ2-2; D: TRBD2; V: TRBV5-1; size: once; CDR3: CASSLSGRAGGELFF; DNA: TGCGCCAGCAGCTTGTCCGGGAGGGCCGGCGGGGAGCTGTTTTTT
J: TRBJ2-2; D: .; V: TRBV6-4; size: medium-sized; CDR3: CASSDSSRNAGELFF; DNA: TGTGCCAGCAGTGACTCGTCTAGGAATGCCGGGGAGCTGTTTTTT
J: TRBJ1-2; D: .; V: TRBV18; size: .; CDR3: CASSGGGGYTF; DNA: TGTGCCAGCTCCGGCGGGGGGGGCTACACCTTC
J: TRBJ2-2; D: .; V: TRBV5-4; size: .; CDR3: CASSWVGAGELFF; DNA: TGTGCCAGCAGCTGGGTCGGGGCCGGGGAGCTGTTTTTT
J: TRBJ2-7; D: .; V: TRBV3-1/TRBV3-2; size: few; CDR3: CASSPASDSYEQYF; DNA: TGTGCCAGCAGCCCGGCTAGCGACTCCTACGAGCAGTACTTC
J: TRBJ2-7; D: TRBD2; V: TRBV9; size: .; CDR3: CASSVAGGGWYEQYF; DNA: TGTGCCAGCAGCGTAGCGGGGGGAGGGTGGTACGAGCAGTACTTC
J: TRBJ2-7; D: TRBD2; V: TRBV11-2; size: .; CDR3: CASSFGGSPGQYF; DNA: TGTGCCAGCAGCTTCGGCGGGAGTCCGGGGCAGTACTTC
J: TRBJ1-1; D: .; V: TRBV11-2; size: .; CDR3: CASSLIGHGGPEAFF; DNA: TGTGCCAGCAGCCTCATAGGACACGGAGGCCCTGAAGCTTTCTTT
J: TRBJ2-7; D: .; V: TRBV5-1; size: .; CDR3: CASSFGVLSYEQYF; DNA: TGCGCCAGCAGCTTCGGCGTCTTGTCCTACGAGCAGTACTTC
J: TRBJ2-7; D: .; V: TRBV5-4; size: .; CDR3: CASSLSQGRIYEQYF; DNA: TGTGCCAGCAGCTTGAGCCAGGGTCGAATCTACGAGCAGTACTTC
J: TRBJ2-7; D: TRBD1; V: TRBV6-5; size: once; CDR3: CASSRTGTGSEQYF; DNA: TGTGCCAGCAGCCGAACCGGGACAGGGAGTGAGCAGTACTTC
J: TRBJ2-2; D: .; V: TRBV6-5; size: .; CDR3: CASSRQNTGELFF; DNA: TGTGCCAGCAGCCGTCAAAACACCGGGGAGCTGTTTTTT
J: TRBJ2-1; D: .; V: TRBV4-3; size: .; CDR3: CATGGPGQGYNEQFF; DNA: TGCGCCACGGGGGGGCCTGGACAGGGTTACAATGAGCAGTTCTTC
J: TRBJ1-5; D: TRBD1; V: TRBV18; size: .; CDR3: CASSRGIGGDQPQHF; DNA: TGTGCCAGCTCACGGGGGATAGGGGGCGATCAGCCCCAGCATTTT
J: TRBJ2-7; D: TRBD2; V: TRBV27; size: .; CDR3: CASSLARGRGSYEQYF; DNA: TGTGCCAGCAGTTTGGCCCGGGGGAGGGGCAGCTACGAGCAGTACTTC
J: TRBJ2-2; D: .; V: TRBV5-1; size: few; CDR3: CASSLGGNTGELFF; DNA: TGCGCCAGCAGCTTGGGGGGCAACACCGGGGAGCTGTTTTTT
J: TRBJ2-3; D: TRBD2; V: TRBV6-4; size: .; CDR3: CASSDSSGGADTQYF; DNA: TGTGCCAGCAGTGACTCTAGCGGGGGGGCAGATACGCAGTATTTT
J: TRBJ2-3; D: .; V: TRBV7-9; size: .; CDR3: CASSLVDRATQYF; DNA: TGTGCCAGCAGCTTAGTAGACAGAGCCACGCAGTATTTT
J: TRBJ2-7; D: .; V: TRBV6-2/TRBV6-3; size: .; CDR3: CASSYGQTTYEQYF; DNA: TGTGCCAGCAGTTACGGGCAGACAACTTACGAGCAGTACTTC
J: TRBJ1-1; D: .; V: TRBV3-1/TRBV3-2; size: .; CDR3: CASSQGLRGAFF; DNA: TGTGCCAGCAGCCAAGGATTGAGAGGAGCTTTCTTT
J: TRBJ1-1; D: .; V: TRBV4-1; size: few; CDR3: CASSQEVGEGTEAFF; DNA: TGCGCCAGCAGCCAAGAGGTGGGGGAAGGGACTGAAGCTTTCTTT
J: TRBJ1-1; D: TRBD1; V: TRBV7-3; size: .; CDR3: CASSLTFPGGNGDTEAFF; DNA: TGTGCCAGCAGCTTAACGTTTCCAGGGGGTAACGGTGACACTGAAGCTTTCTTT
J: TRBJ1-1; D: .; V: TRBV6-5; size: .; CDR3: CASSYFGGSSEAFF; DNA: TGTGCCAGCAGTTACTTTGGAGGGAGCTCTGAAGCTTTCTTT
J: TRBJ1-2; D: .; V: TRBV19; size: .; CDR3: CASRPGVNNYGYTF; DNA: TGTGCCAGTAGGCCGGGCGTCAACAACTATGGCTACACCTTC
J: TRBJ2-5; D: TRBD2; V: TRBV7-3; size: .; CDR3: CASSESGGAEETQYF; DNA: TGTGCCAGCAGCGAGAGCGGGGGGGCTGAAGAGACCCAGTACTTC
J: TRBJ2-7; D: TRBD2; V: TRBV29-1; size: .; CDR3: CSVGSGGTYEQYF; DNA: TGCAGCGTTGGTAGCGGGGGGACCTACGAGCAGTACTTC
J: TRBJ2-2; D: .; V: TRBV5-6; size: .; CDR3: CASSLGQFDGELFF; DNA: TGTGCCAGCAGCTTGGGCCAATTCGACGGGGAGCTGTTTTTT
J: TRBJ2-3; D: TRBD2; V: TRBV10-1; size: .; CDR3: CASSPRTSGSSTDTQYF; DNA: TGCGCCAGCAGTCCCAGGACTAGCGGGAGCTCAACAGATACGCAGTATTTT
J: TRBJ2-7; D: .; V: TRBV27; size: .; CDR3: CASSRNYILRARGSYEQYF; DNA: TGTGCCAGCAGCCGAAATTACATACTCCGGGCCAGGGGCTCCTACGAGCAGTACTTC
J: TRBJ2-3; D: TRBD2; V: TRBV5-1; size: .; CDR3: CASSRDYTDTQYF; DNA: TGCGCCAGCAGTCGGGACTACACAGATACGCAGTATTTT